Listed below are T cell receptor beta chains from one sample, sequenced in a study of blood T cell repertoires in COVID-19. The table came from immunoSEQ multiplex PCR; TCRdb's copy has only in-frame clones and leaves some out. Of approximately 260,000 clones in the sample, approximately 90% were seen once. The sample taken for sequencing was peripheral blood. The receptor source for this set is a woman in her 40s with acute or convalescent COVID-19. Each CDR3 is given with its conserved first and last residue. A D gene is named only where the DNA matches it firmly. Size values are once, few and many counts, or a class for expanded clones, and some rows have none.

V	D	J	size	DNA	CDR3
TRBV6-5	NA	TRBJ2-3	NA	TGTGCCAGTCATGCTGGGGGGGCCACAGATACAGGTTATTTT	CASHAGGATDTGYF
TRBV12-3/TRBV12-4	NA	TRBJ1-2	NA	TGTGCCAGCAGTCACTCTGGCGGCTATGGCTACACCTTC	CASSHSGGYGYTF
TRBV5-1	TRBD1	TRBJ1-4	NA	TGCGCCAGCAGCTTGGCGGGGGACAGGGATGAAAAACTGTTTTTT	CASSLAGDRDEKLFF
TRBV6-1	NA	TRBJ1-1	NA	TGTGCCAGCAGTGAAGCGCAGGGTGAAAGAGGTGAAGCTTTCTTT	CASSEAQGERGEAFF
TRBV2	TRBD1	TRBJ2-5	NA	TGTGCCAGCAGTGGGGACAGGGGGGAGACCCAGTACTTC	CASSGDRGETQYF
TRBV19	NA	TRBJ1-5	NA	TGTGCCAGTATATCGAAGACGGGAAATCAGCCCCAGCATTTT	CASISKTGNQPQHF
TRBV5-1	TRBD1	TRBJ2-1	NA	TGCGCCAGCAGCTTACTGGGACAGGGAGGTCGAGATGAGCAGTTCTTC	CASSLLGQGGRDEQFF
TRBV4-2	TRBD2	TRBJ2-3	NA	TGTGCCAGCAGCCAAGACACTAGCGGGGGTTTCACAGATACGCAGTATTTT	CASSQDTSGGFTDTQYF
TRBV5-8	NA	TRBJ1-2	NA	TGTGCCAGCAGCTTGGCCGGTCAGGCGGGGGGCTTC	CASSLAGQAGGF
TRBV7-6	TRBD2	TRBJ2-1	NA	TGTGCCAGCGCCCGCCCCCGGGGGGGCTCGGGTAATGAGCAGTTCTTC	CASARPRGGSGNEQFF
TRBV2	TRBD2	TRBJ2-2	NA	TGTGCCAGCAGATCTAGCGGGGCCTCGAACACCGGGGAGCTGTTTTTT	CASRSSGASNTGELFF
TRBV9	NA	TRBJ1-2	NA	TGTGCCAGCAGCGGGGGGCCGGGGTCTGGCTACACCTTC	CASSGGPGSGYTF
TRBV10-3	NA	TRBJ1-2	NA	TGTGCCATCAGTGTCCAACAGGGTAACTATGGCTACACCTTC	CAISVQQGNYGYTF
TRBV27	NA	TRBJ1-4	NA	TGTGCCAGCAGTTCGGTCGCAACTAATGAAAAACTGTTTTTT	CASSSVATNEKLFF
TRBV30	NA	TRBJ1-4	NA	TGTGCCTGGTCTCGGGGGGGGAATGAAAAACTGTTTTTT	CAWSRGGNEKLFF
TRBV7-9	TRBD1	TRBJ1-4	NA	TGTGCCAGCAGCACCGACAGGGGGTTTAATGAAAAACTGTTTTTT	CASSTDRGFNEKLFF
TRBV5-1	NA	TRBJ2-5	NA	TGCGCCAGCAGCTTGGCCCGAGGACTTCAAGAGACCCAGTACTTC	CASSLARGLQETQYF
TRBV27	TRBD2	TRBJ2-1	NA	TGTGCCAGCAGTTTAATTTCTCCTAGCGGGGTGTACAATGAGCAGTTCTTC	CASSLISPSGVYNEQFF
TRBV6-6	TRBD1	TRBJ1-2	NA	TGTGCCAGCAGTTACGCCAGGGGGCAGGATGGCTACACCTTC	CASSYARGQDGYTF
TRBV12-3/TRBV12-4	NA	TRBJ1-2	NA	TGTGCCAGCAGTTTAGCGGCACAGGATGGCTACACCTTC	CASSLAAQDGYTF
TRBV4-1	TRBD1	TRBJ2-3	NA	TGCGCCAGCAGCCACAGACAGGGGGGTGCAGATACGCAGTATTTT	CASSHRQGGADTQYF
TRBV7-2	NA	TRBJ2-5	NA	TGTGCCAGCAGCTTTAGCACACAAGAGACCCAGTACTTC	CASSFSTQETQYF
TRBV2	TRBD2	TRBJ2-3	NA	TGTGCCAGCAGTGGGGGACTAGCGGGTAGCACAGATACGCAGTATTTT	CASSGGLAGSTDTQYF
TRBV3-1/TRBV3-2	NA	TRBJ2-5	NA	TGTGCCAGCAGCCAAGGGGTGGCGGTGGGCCAGTACTTC	CASSQGVAVGQYF
TRBV5-1	TRBD1	TRBJ2-4	NA	TGCGCCAGCAGTTTACTAGGCCCATCGGGACAGTCACGGATGGGGCTCGCCAAAAACATTCAGTACTTC	CASSLLGPSGQSRMGLAKNIQYF
TRBV3-1/TRBV3-2	NA	TRBJ1-2	once	TGTGCCAGCAGCCAAGATTCAGGGGCAATGTGGGGCTACACCTTC	CASSQDSGAMWGYTF
TRBV13	TRBD1	TRBJ1-5	NA	TGTGCCAGCAGCATAGGGACAGGGGGCAATCAGCCCCAGCATTTT	CASSIGTGGNQPQHF
TRBV29-1	NA	TRBJ1-2	NA	TGCAGCGTTGTAGGGGCTGACGGCTACACCTTC	CSVVGADGYTF
TRBV6-4	TRBD2	TRBJ2-1	NA	TGTGCCAGAAACGGACTAGCGGGGGGGCCGGGGAATGAGCAGTTCTTC	CARNGLAGGPGNEQFF
TRBV3-1/TRBV3-2	NA	TRBJ2-5	NA	TGTGCCAGCAGCCAAGGAAGACACGTCCAAGAGACCCAGTACTTC	CASSQGRHVQETQYF
TRBV7-2	TRBD1	TRBJ1-1	NA	TGTGCCAGCAGCCCGAGACAGGGGGCGGACACTGAAGCTTTCTTT	CASSPRQGADTEAFF
TRBV5-4	NA	TRBJ1-4	NA	TGTGCCAGCAGCACGGGGGAGGGCAGGAGGGCTAATGAAAAACTGTTTTTT	CASSTGEGRRANEKLFF
TRBV19	TRBD1	TRBJ2-1	NA	TGTGCCAGTAGTAGAGGACAGGGGCGCAATGAGCAGTTCTTC	CASSRGQGRNEQFF
TRBV19	NA	TRBJ1-5	NA	TGTGCCAGTAGTTTCCGGGCGAGGGAACAGCCCCAGCATTTT	CASSFRAREQPQHF
TRBV2	NA	TRBJ1-1	NA	TGTGCCAGCAACGAGGGATTGTCGACTTTCTTT	CASNEGLSTFF
TRBV5-1	TRBD1	TRBJ2-1	NA	TGCGCCAGCAGCTCGACAGGGGAAACCTACAATGAGCAGTTCTTC	CASSSTGETYNEQFF
TRBV19	TRBD1	TRBJ2-1	NA	TGTGCCAGTAGTAGGGGGACAGCCTATTTATTCTCCTACAATGAGCAGTTCTTC	CASSRGTAYLFSYNEQFF
TRBV28	NA	TRBJ1-1	NA	TGTGCCAGCAGTCCACTAGGCACAGGGACTGAAGCTTTCTTT	CASSPLGTGTEAFF
TRBV4-1	TRBD1	TRBJ1-1	NA	TGCGCCAGCAGCCGTGGGACAGTCGATTTAAACACTGAAGCTTTCTTT	CASSRGTVDLNTEAFF
TRBV4-2	NA	TRBJ1-2	NA	TGTGCCAGCAGCACACACAGGGAAGGGCTCTATGGCTACACCTTC	CASSTHREGLYGYTF
TRBV5-6	TRBD1	TRBJ1-1	NA	TGTGCCAGCAGCCTGGGACAGGCCGTCACTGAAGCTTTCTTT	CASSLGQAVTEAFF
TRBV25-1	NA	TRBJ1-1	NA	TGTGCCAGCAGGAGGGGAGGGCCCTTTACTGAAGCTTTCTTT	CASRRGGPFTEAFF
TRBV6-6	NA	TRBJ2-3	NA	TGTGCCAGCACCGACCCCCCGGGAACTAGCACAGATACGCAGTATTTT	CASTDPPGTSTDTQYF
TRBV6-6	TRBD1	TRBJ1-5	NA	TGTGCCAGCAGTCTAGCTGGTTGGACAGGTTTTAGCAATCAGCCCCAGCATTTT	CASSLAGWTGFSNQPQHF
TRBV9	TRBD1	TRBJ1-2	NA	TGTGCCAGCAGCGTAGGACGGGACAGGGACCTAGGCTACTATGGCTACACCTTC	CASSVGRDRDLGYYGYTF
TRBV19	TRBD2	TRBJ2-3	once	TGTGCCAGTAGTGGACTAGCGGGGGGGCCTGGCGCGCAGTATTTT	CASSGLAGGPGAQYF
TRBV2	NA	TRBJ1-5	NA	TGTGCCAGCAGTGAAGCCGGGAGGGGCACTCAGCCCCAGCATTTT	CASSEAGRGTQPQHF
TRBV12-3/TRBV12-4	NA	TRBJ2-2	NA	TGTGCCAGCAGTTCGGACAGCACCGGGGAGCTGTTTTTT	CASSSDSTGELFF
TRBV7-9	TRBD1	TRBJ1-2	once	TGTGCCAGCAGCTACGGGACAGGGGATAACTATGGCTACACCTTC	CASSYGTGDNYGYTF
TRBV18	NA	TRBJ1-2	NA	TGTGCCAGCTCACAGCTAGGGACAAGGTCTTCTGGCTACACCTTC	CASSQLGTRSSGYTF
TRBV4-2	TRBD1	TRBJ1-3	NA	TGTGCCAGCAGCCAATTTGACAGGGAGGACACCATATATTTT	CASSQFDREDTIYF
TRBV18	TRBD1	TRBJ1-1	NA	TGTGCCAGCTCACCTGTACCGGGACAGGGGACTGAAGCTTTCTTT	CASSPVPGQGTEAFF
TRBV7-9	TRBD1	TRBJ2-1	NA	TGTGCCAGCAGCCCCCGGGACAGCTCCTACAATGAGCAGTTCTTC	CASSPRDSSYNEQFF
TRBV14	TRBD1	TRBJ1-2	once	TGTGCCAGCAGCCAGGACAGGGGGCGAGGTGGCTACACCTTC	CASSQDRGRGGYTF
TRBV7-3	TRBD2	TRBJ2-1	NA	TGTGCCAGCAGCTCCTCCGGACTAGCGGGGAGTTATGAGCAGTTCTTC	CASSSSGLAGSYEQFF